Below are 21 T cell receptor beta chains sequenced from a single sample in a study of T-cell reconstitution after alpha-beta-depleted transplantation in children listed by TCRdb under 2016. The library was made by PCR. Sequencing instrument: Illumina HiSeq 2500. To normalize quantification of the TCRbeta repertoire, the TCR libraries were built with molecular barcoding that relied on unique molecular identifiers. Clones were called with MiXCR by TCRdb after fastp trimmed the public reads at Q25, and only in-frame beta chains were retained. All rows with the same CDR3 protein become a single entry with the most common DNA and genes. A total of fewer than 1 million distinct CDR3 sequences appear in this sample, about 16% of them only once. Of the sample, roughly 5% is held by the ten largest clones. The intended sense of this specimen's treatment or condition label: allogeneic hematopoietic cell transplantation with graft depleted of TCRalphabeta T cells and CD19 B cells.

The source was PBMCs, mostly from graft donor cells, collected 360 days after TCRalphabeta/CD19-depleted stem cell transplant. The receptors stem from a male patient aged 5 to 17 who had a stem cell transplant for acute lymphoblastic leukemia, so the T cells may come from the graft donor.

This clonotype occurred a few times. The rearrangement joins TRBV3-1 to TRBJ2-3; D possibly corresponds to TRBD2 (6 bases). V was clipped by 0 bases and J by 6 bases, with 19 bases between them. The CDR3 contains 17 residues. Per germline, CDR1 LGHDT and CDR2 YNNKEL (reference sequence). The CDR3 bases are TGTGCCAGCAGCCAAGAAGGGCGGGGCCCAACCATGGATACGCAGTATTTT. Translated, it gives CASSQEGRGPTMDTQYF.

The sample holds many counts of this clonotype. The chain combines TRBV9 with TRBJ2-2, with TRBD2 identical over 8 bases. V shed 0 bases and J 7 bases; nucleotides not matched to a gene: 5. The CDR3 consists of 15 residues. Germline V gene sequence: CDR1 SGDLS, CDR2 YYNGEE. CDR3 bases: TGTGCCAGCAGCGTAGTTAGCGGGAAGGGCGGGGAGCTGTTTTTT. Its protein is CASSVVSGKGGELFF. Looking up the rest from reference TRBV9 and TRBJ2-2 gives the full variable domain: DSGVTQTPKHLITATGQRVTLRCSPRSGDLSVYWYQQSLDQGLQFLIQYYNGEERAKGNILERFSAQQFPDLHSELNLSSLELGDSALYFCASSVVSGKGGELFFGEGSRLTVL.

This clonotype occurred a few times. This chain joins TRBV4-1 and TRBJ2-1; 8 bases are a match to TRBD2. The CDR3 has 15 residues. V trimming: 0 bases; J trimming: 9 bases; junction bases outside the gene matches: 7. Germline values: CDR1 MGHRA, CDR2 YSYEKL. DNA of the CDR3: TGCGCCAGCAGCCAAGACCGGGGGGGCATTGCTGAGCAGTTCTTC. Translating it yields CASSQDRGGIAEQFF.

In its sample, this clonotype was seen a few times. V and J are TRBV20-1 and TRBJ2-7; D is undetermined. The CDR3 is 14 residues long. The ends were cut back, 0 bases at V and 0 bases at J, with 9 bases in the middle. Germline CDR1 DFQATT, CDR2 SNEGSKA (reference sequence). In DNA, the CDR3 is TGCAGTGCTAGAGATGGTAACGGCTCCTACGAGCAGTACTTC. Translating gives CSARDGNGSYEQYF.

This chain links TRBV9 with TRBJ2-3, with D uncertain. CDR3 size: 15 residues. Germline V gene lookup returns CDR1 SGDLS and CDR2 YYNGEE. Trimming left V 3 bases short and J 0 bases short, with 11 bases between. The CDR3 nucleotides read TGTGCCAGCAGCGACCGGGCTTCTAGCACAGATACGCAGTATTTT. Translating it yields CASSDRASSTDTQYF.

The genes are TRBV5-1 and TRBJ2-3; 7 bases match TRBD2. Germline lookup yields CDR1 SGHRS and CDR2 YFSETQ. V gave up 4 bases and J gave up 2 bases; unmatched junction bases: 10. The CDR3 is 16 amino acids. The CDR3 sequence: CASSHGLGRATDTQYF. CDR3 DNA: TGCGCCAGCAGCCACGGACTAGGGAGGGCCACAGATACGCAGTATTTT.

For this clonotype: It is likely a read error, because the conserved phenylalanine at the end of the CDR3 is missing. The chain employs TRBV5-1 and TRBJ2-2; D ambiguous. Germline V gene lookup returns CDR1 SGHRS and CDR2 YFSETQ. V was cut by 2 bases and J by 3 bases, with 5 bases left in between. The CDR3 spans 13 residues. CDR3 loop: CASSFGDTGELFL. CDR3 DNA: TGCGCCAGCAGCTTTGGGGACACCGGGGAGCTGTTTTTG.

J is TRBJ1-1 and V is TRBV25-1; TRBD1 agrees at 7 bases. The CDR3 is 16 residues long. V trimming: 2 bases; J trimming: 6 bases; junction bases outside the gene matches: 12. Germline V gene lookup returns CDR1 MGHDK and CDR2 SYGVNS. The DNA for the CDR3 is TGTGCCAGCAGTGAACCGACAGGGAGGGTGAAGTCTGAAGCTTTCTTT. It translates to CASSEPTGRVKSEAFF. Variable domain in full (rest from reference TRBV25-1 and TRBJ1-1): EADIYQTPRYLVIGTGKKITLECSQTMGHDKMYWYQQDPGMELHLIHYSYGVNSTEKGDLSSESTVSRIRTEHFPLTLESARPSHTSQYLCASSEPTGRVKSEAFFGQGTRLTVV.

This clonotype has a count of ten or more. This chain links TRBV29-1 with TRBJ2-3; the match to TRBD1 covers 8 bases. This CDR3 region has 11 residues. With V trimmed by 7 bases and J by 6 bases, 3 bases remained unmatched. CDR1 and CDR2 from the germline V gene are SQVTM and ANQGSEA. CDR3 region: CSGTGPDTQYF. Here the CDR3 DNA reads TGCAGCGGGACAGGGCCCGATACGCAGTATTTT.

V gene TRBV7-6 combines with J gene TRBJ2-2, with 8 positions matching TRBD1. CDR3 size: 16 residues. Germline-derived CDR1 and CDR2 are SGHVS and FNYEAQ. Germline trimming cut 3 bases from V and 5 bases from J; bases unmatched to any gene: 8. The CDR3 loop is CASSFAYRGRTGELFF. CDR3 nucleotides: TGTGCCAGCAGCTTCGCATACAGGGGGAGAACCGGGGAGCTGTTTTTT.

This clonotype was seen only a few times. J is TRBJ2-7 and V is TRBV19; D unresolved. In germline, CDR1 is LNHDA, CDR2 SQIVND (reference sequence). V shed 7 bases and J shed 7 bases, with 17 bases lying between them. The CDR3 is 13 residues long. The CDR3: CASTADGPEEQYF. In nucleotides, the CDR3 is TGTGCCAGTACCGCGGACGGACCGGAGGAGCAGTACTTC.

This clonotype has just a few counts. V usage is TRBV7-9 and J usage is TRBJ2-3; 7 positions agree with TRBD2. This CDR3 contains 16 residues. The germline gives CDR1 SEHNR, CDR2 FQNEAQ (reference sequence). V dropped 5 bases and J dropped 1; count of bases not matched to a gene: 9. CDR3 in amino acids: CASSPGLTRGTDTQYF. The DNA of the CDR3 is TGTGCCAGCAGCCCGGGACTAACCAGGGGCACAGATACGCAGTATTTT.

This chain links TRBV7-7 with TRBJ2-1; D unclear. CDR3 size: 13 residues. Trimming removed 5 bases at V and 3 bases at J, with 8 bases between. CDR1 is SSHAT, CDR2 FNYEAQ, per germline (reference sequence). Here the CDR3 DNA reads TGTGCCAGCAGCCCCCAGCTCTACAATGAGCAGTTCTTC. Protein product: CASSPQLYNEQFF. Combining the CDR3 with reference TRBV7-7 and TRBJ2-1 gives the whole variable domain GAGVSQSPRYKVTKRGQDVTLRCDPISSHATLYWYQQALGQGPEFLTYFNYEAQPDKSGLPSDRFSAERPEGSISTLTIQRTEQRDSAMYRCASSPQLYNEQFFGPGTRLTVL.

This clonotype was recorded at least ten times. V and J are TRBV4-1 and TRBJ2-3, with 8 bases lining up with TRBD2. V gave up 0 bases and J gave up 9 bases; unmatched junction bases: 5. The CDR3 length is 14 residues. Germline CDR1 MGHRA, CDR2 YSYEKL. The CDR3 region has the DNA TGCGCCAGCAGCCAAGATCCGGGAGGGGGAACGCAGTATTTT. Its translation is CASSQDPGGGTQYF.

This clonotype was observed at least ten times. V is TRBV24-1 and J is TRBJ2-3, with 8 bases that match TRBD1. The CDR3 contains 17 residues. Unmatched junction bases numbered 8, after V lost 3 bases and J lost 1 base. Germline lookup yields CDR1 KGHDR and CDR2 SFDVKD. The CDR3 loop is CATSDGPGGRGTDTQYF. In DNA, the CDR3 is TGTGCCACCAGTGATGGACCAGGGGGCAGGGGCACAGATACGCAGTATTTT.

CDR3 protein: CASSQARGIETQYF. The CDR3 DNA reads as TGCGCCAGCAGCCAAGCCAGGGGGATAGAGACCCAGTACTTC. The V and J genes are TRBV4-1 and TRBJ2-5, with 7 bases that match TRBD1. The CDR3 sequence is 14 residues long. CDR1 is MGHRA and CDR2 is YSYEKL in the germline V gene. Trimming cost V 1 base and J 4 bases; bases outside gene matches: 3.

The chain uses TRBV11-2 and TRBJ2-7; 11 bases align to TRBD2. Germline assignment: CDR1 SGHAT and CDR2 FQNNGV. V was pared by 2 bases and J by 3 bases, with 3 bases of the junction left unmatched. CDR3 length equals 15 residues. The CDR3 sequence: CASSLTSGSFYEQYF. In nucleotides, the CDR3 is TGTGCCAGCAGCTTAACTAGCGGGAGCTTCTACGAGCAGTACTTC.

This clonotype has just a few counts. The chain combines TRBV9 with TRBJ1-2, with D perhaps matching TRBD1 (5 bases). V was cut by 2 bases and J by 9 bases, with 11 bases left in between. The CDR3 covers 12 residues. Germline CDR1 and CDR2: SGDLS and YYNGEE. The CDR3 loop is CASSVLGDRYTF. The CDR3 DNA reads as TGTGCCAGCAGCGTCCTAGGGGACCGCTACACCTTC.

The CDR3: CASSPGLAGVESYNEQFF. CDR3 nucleotides: TGTGCCAGCAGCCCGGGACTAGCGGGAGTCGAATCCTACAATGAGCAGTTCTTC. The genes are TRBV4-2 and TRBJ2-1, with TRBD2 matching over 14 bases. The V segment lost 4 bases and the J segment 1 base; nucleotides outside the gene matches: 6. The CDR3 is 18 residues long. Germline V gives CDR1 LGHNA, CDR2 YNFKEQ.

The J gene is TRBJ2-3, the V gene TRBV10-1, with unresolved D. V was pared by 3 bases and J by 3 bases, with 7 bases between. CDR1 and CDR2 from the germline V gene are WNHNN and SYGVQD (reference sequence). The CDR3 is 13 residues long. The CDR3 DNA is TGCGCCAGCAGTGACACGGTTACAGATACGCAGTATTTT. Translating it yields CASSDTVTDTQYF.

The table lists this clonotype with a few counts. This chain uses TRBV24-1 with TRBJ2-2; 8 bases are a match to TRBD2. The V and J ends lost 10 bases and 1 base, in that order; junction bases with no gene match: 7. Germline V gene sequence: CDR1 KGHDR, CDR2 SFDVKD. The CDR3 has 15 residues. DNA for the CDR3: TGTGCCACTCAATCGACTAGCGAGAACACCGGGGAGCTGTTTTTT. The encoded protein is CATQSTSENTGELFF.